These T cell receptor beta chains were read from a single sample in a study of T-cell memory formation after mild COVID-19. Each CDR3 protein is one row after TCRdb ran MiXCR on the 5' RACE reads. The sample yields roughly 560,000 distinct CDR3 sequences, about a fifth seen once. Source material: PBMCs or a T cell subset sorted from them (not recorded which). Every receptor here comes from an adult woman who had mild COVID-19 (a few samples of this study predate the infection). Cell type and time point are not known. Each CDR3 is given with its conserved first and last residue. The order of the fields is clone size, V gene, J gene, D gene, CDR3 DNA, CDR3 protein. D genes are given only for firm matches. A clone size is listed for some rows: how often the clone was seen (once, few, many), or a class if it is expanded.

few	TRBV29-1	TRBJ2-7	TRBD1	TGCAGCGTTGGCCGGGACAGCCTCTACGAGCAGTACTTC	CSVGRDSLYEQYF
few	TRBV7-2	TRBJ2-7	.	TGTGCCAGCAGCTTCGTGAGGGGGACCTACGAGCAGTACTTC	CASSFVRGTYEQYF
.	TRBV7-9	TRBJ2-7	.	TGTGCCAGCAGTTCTGGACATCCCGAGCAGTACTTC	CASSSGHPEQYF
.	TRBV12-3/TRBV12-4	TRBJ1-2	.	TGTGCCAGCACCGCCGCCGGCTATGGCTACACCTTC	CASTAAGYGYTF
.	TRBV6-2/TRBV6-3	TRBJ2-2	TRBD1	TGTGCCAGCATCAGGACAGGGTACACCGGGGAGCTGTTTTTT	CASIRTGYTGELFF
few	TRBV21-1	TRBJ1-6	.	TGTGCCAGCAGCAAAGATCCTAATTCACCCCTCCACTTT	CASSKDPNSPLHF
.	TRBV5-1	TRBJ2-3	TRBD1	TGCGCCAGCAGCCACCGACAGGGGATCACAGATACGCAGTATTTT	CASSHRQGITDTQYF
few	TRBV27	TRBJ2-4	TRBD2	TGTGCCAGCAGTTGGCGGAGGACTAGCGGGGGCAACGCAAACATTCAGTACTTC	CASSWRRTSGGNANIQYF
many	TRBV4-1	TRBJ2-7	.	TGCGCCAGCAGCCATGATAAAGGGACCTACGAGCAGTACTTC	CASSHDKGTYEQYF
few	TRBV20-1	TRBJ2-1	TRBD1	TGCAGTGCTGGCGACAGGGGGACAATCTACAATGAGCAGTTCTTC	CSAGDRGTIYNEQFF
.	TRBV30	TRBJ2-2	TRBD2	TGTGCCTGGAGTGTACAGACTAGCGCAGGGGAGCTGTTTTTT	CAWSVQTSAGELFF
few	TRBV20-1	TRBJ2-7	TRBD2	TGCAGTGCTAGGAGCACCGGGACTAGCGGATACGAGCAGTACTTC	CSARSTGTSGYEQYF
.	TRBV4-2	TRBJ2-2	TRBD2	TGTGCCAGCAGCCGACCCCGGACTAGCGGGAGCCAATCCGGGGAGCTGTTTTTT	CASSRPRTSGSQSGELFF
few	TRBV2	TRBJ2-4	TRBD1	TGTGCCAGCAGTGACGACAGGGGGCTCCAGTACTTC	CASSDDRGLQYF
.	TRBV4-1	TRBJ2-5	TRBD2	TGCGCCAGCAGCCAAGGAAGTTTGGGGGGGATCTACCAAGAGACCCAGTACTTC	CASSQGSLGGIYQETQYF
.	TRBV5-1	TRBJ1-5	.	TGCGCCAGCAGCTTTAGGGGCGGCGGTCAGCCCCAGCATTTT	CASSFRGGGQPQHF
few	TRBV11-2	TRBJ2-2	.	TGTGCCAGCACCTGGCGACCCCTGGACACCGGGGAGCTGTTTTTT	CASTWRPLDTGELFF
many	TRBV24-1	TRBJ1-2	.	TGTGCCACCAGTGATTTTGTTGACCCGGGAATCTATGGCTACACCTTC	CATSDFVDPGIYGYTF
.	TRBV5-5	TRBJ2-5	.	TGTGCCAGCAGCAGACCGGGGTCGACCGGGACCCAGTACTTC	CASSRPGSTGTQYF
.	TRBV12-3/TRBV12-4	TRBJ1-5	.	TGTGCCAGCAACAGACACAATCAGCCCCAGCATTTT	CASNRHNQPQHF
.	TRBV30	TRBJ2-2	.	TGTGCCTGGAGTGTACAGACCACGGAAACCGGGGAGCTGTTTTTT	CAWSVQTTETGELFF
.	TRBV29-1	TRBJ2-7	TRBD1	TGCAGCGTTGAACAGACAGGGCTCTACGAGCAGTACTTC	CSVEQTGLYEQYF
.	TRBV3-1	TRBJ2-3	TRBD2	TGTGCCAGCAGCCAAGCGACTGGGGGAGGGCCCCAGTATTTT	CASSQATGGGPQYF
.	TRBV24-1	TRBJ2-5	.	TGTGCCACCAGGGGCTGGGAACAAGAGACCCAGTACTTC	CATRGWEQETQYF
few	TRBV20-1	TRBJ2-7	TRBD2	TGCAGTGCCTCTCAACTAGCGGTCGGGGAGCAGTACTTC	CSASQLAVGEQYF
.	TRBV20-1	TRBJ2-1	TRBD1	TGCAGTGCTCCCCCGGACAGGGGTTTTTTCCACAATGAGCAGTTCTTC	CSAPPDRGFFHNEQFF
.	TRBV9	TRBJ1-2	.	TGTGCCAGCAGCGACCTACCCGGCTCTTCAGCGGGCTACACCTTC	CASSDLPGSSAGYTF
few	TRBV7-9	TRBJ2-1	TRBD2	TGTGCCAGCGCGGGAGGTTCCTACAATGAGCAGTTCTTC	CASAGGSYNEQFF
few	TRBV10-3	TRBJ2-1	.	TGTGCCCGCCGGTCTAGGCCTAGCAGCTACAATGAGCAGTTCTTC	CARRSRPSSYNEQFF